The source of this TCR beta chain is a study of T cells in Graves' hyperthyroidism and ophthalmopathy. Newly diagnosed hyperthyroidism patients aged 18 to 65 years had disease lasting under 2 months. In making diagnoses, clinical symptoms, serum thyroxine and TRAb, thyroid ultrasound and orbital computed tomography were all used. Isolation of PBMCs was performed on around 10 ml fresh peripheral blood. About this clonotype itself: Its antigen remains unknown.

RNA transcripts gave rise to amplified TCR beta CDR3 regions. Primed by the HTBI set, a first-round RT-PCR was run on the TCR CDR3. TCRdb used MiXCR to reprocess the multiplex PCR reads, holding one entry per CDR3 protein. The sample lists approximately 630,000 distinct CDR3 sequences, roughly 17% occurring once. Whole-study findings and limits: Peripheral blood also featured most of the thyroid clonotypes expanded above 0.001.

Sequencing used blood. The clonotype was recovered from a woman between 25 and 40 years old with Graves' hyperthyroidism.

CDR3 DNA: TGTGCCAGCTGCCTGGGGGGAGCTAACACCGGGGAGCTGTTTTTT. This encodes CASCLGGANTGELFF. This chain links TRBV13 with TRBJ2-2; D possibly corresponds to TRBD2 (6 bases). The CDR3 sequence is 15 residues long. Per the germline V gene, CDR1 is PRHDT and CDR2 is FYEKMQ (reference sequence). V gave up 8 bases and J gave up 2 bases, with 15 bases separating them.